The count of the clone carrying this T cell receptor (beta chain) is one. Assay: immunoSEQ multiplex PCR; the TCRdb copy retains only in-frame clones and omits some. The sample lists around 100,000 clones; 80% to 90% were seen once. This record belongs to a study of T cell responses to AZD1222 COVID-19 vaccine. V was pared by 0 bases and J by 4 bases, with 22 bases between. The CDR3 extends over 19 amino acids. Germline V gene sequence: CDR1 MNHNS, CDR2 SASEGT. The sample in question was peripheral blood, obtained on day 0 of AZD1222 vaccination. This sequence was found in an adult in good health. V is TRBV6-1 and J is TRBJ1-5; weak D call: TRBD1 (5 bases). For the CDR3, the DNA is TGTGCCAGCAGTGAAGCCGGGCGGGGAGGGGTGACTACAAATCAGCCCCAGCATTTT. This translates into CASSEAGRGGVTTNQPQHF.